This TCR beta chain was identified during a study of T-cell reconstitution after alpha-beta-depleted transplantation in children. It was with unique molecular identifiers that the TCRbeta library was prepared. TCRdb ran MiXCR on the PCR reads and lists one entry per CDR3 protein. The sample shows 40,000 to 55,000 distinct CDR3 sequences, about 10% of them seen only once. CDR3 length: 15 residues. V was clipped by 4 bases and J by 7 bases; unmatched bases: 8. Germline V gene data show CDR1 as ENHRY and CDR2 as SYGVKD. This clonotype was detected a few times. The rearrangement uses TRBV10-3 and TRBJ2-1; TRBD1 agrees at 9 bases. The sample consisted of PBMCs, mostly from graft donor cells, taken 60 days after TCRalphabeta/CD19-depleted stem cell transplant. The receptor was isolated from a male patient between 2 and 15 years old who had a stem cell transplant for chronic granulomatous disease, so the T cells may come from the graft donor. Written as DNA, the CDR3 is TGTGCCATCAGTGTAAGGGACAGGGATGAGAATGAGCAGTTCTTC. This encodes CAISVRDRDENEQFF.